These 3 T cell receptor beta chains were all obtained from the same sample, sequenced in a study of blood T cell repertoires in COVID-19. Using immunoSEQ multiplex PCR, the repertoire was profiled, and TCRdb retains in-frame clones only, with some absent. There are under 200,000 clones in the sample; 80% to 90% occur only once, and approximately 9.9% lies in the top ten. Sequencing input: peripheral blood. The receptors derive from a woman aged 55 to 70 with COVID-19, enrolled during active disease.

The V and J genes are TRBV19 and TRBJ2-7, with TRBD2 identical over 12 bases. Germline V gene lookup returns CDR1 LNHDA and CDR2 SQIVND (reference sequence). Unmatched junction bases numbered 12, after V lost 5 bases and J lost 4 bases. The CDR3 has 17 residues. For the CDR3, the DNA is TGTGCCAGTAGTGCCAGACTAGCGGGAGACAACTCATACGAGCAGTACTTC. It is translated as CASSARLAGDNSYEQYF. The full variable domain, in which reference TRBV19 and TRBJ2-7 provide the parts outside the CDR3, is DGGITQSPKYLFRKEGQNVTLSCEQNLNHDAMYWYRQDPGQGLRLIYYSQIVNDFQKGDIAEGYSVSREKKESFPLTVTSAQKNPTAFYLCASSARLAGDNSYEQYFGPGTRLTVT.

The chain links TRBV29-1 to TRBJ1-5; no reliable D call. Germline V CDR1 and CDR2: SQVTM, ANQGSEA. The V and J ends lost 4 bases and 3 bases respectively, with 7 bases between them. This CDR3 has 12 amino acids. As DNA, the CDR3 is TGCAGCGTTGGGCAGAACAATCAGCCCCAGCATTTT. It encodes CSVGQNNQPQHF.

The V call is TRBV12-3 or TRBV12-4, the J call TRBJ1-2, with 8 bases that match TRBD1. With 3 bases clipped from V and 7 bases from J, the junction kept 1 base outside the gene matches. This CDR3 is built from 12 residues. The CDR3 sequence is CASSFRGLGYTF. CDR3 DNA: TGTGCCAGCAGTTTCAGGGGGCTTGGCTACACCTTC.